This passage covers 7 T cell receptor beta chains from one sample sequenced in a study of T cells in localized non-small cell lung cancer. Sequencing was performed with immunoSEQ multiplex PCR; in TCRdb, only in-frame clones are kept and a portion is missing. The sample lists about 74,000 clones, approximately 84% occurring once. Material: peripheral blood, obtained before any cancer treatment. These receptors all come from a female donor older than 55 with stage I lung adenocarcinoma.

V and J are TRBV7-8 and TRBJ1-2; D not resolved. The CDR3 is 15 amino acids. Germline values: CDR1 SGHVS, CDR2 FQNEAQ. V lost 0 bases and J 6 bases, leaving 14 bases between the germline ends. CDR3: CASSLAGNPRDGYTF. DNA of the CDR3: TGTGCCAGCAGCTTAGCGGGTAACCCCAGAGATGGCTACACCTTC.

The rearrangement uses TRBV5-1 and TRBJ2-5; 7 nucleotides line up with TRBD1. Germline lookup yields CDR1 SGHRS and CDR2 YFSETQ. V was pared by 4 bases and J by 4 bases, with 4 bases of the junction left unmatched. The length of the CDR3 is 13 residues. The DNA of the CDR3 is TGCGCCAGCAGCGATAGACAGGGAGAGACCCAGTACTTC. Its protein is CASSDRQGETQYF.

This clone was seen many times. The chain has TRBV5-4 and TRBJ1-2; D possibly corresponds to TRBD1 (6 bases). CDR1 and CDR2 from the germline V gene are SGHNT and YYREEE (reference sequence). The length of the CDR3 is 16 residues. V was shortened by 4 bases and J by 6 bases, with 22 bases between the two germline ends. The CDR3 nucleotides read TGTGCCAGCAGCCCGGAGCCAGGGGACCTGGGGGATGGCTACACCTTC. Amino acid sequence: CASSPEPGDLGDGYTF.

V and J are TRBV9 and TRBJ2-2; the D is unclear. The CDR3 loop spans 15 amino acids. Germline V CDR1 and CDR2: SGDLS, YYNGEE. Trimming shortened V by 0 bases and J by 5 bases, and 11 bases separated the two germline ends. CDR3 nucleotide sequence: TGTGCCAGCAGCGTAGACATGATAGTGACCGGGGAGCTGTTTTTT. This encodes CASSVDMIVTGELFF.

This chain connects TRBV6-5 to TRBJ2-5, with D perhaps matching TRBD2 (6 bases). The germline V gene encodes CDR1 MNHEY and CDR2 SVGAGI. This CDR3 comprises 15 residues. Trimming removed 10 bases from V and 0 bases from J, with 18 bases in between. As DNA, the CDR3 is TGTGCCACCAAATCGCTTGGGGGGTACCAAGAGACCCAGTACTTC. Protein product: CATKSLGGYQETQYF.

The chain carries TRBV11-1 and TRBJ2-2; 9 bases are shared with TRBD1. Trimming removed 5 bases from V and 4 bases from J; junction bases left unmatched: 5. The CDR3 runs 15 residues. The germline V gene has CDR1 SGHAT and CDR2 FQDESV (reference sequence). CDR3 nucleotide sequence: TGTGCCAGCAGCCCGAACAGGGGGCGCACCGGGGAGCTGTTTTTT. This translates into CASSPNRGRTGELFF.

The chain couples TRBV5-4 to TRBJ1-2, with a tentative D call TRBD1 (6 bases). Germline V gene lookup returns CDR1 SGHNT and CDR2 YYREEE (reference sequence). The CDR3 contains 15 residues. Trimming removed 0 bases from V and 4 bases from J, with 13 bases in between. CDR3 region: CASSLAGGPIYGYTF. In DNA, the CDR3 is TGTGCCAGCAGCTTGGCCGGGGGGCCGATCTATGGCTACACCTTC.